This is a list of T cell receptor beta chains from one sample in a study of T cell responses to AZD1222 COVID-19 vaccine. Clones were read by immunoSEQ multiplex PCR, and TCRdb kept only the in-frame ones, dropping some. Found here are roughly 200,000 clones, about 91% of them singletons; the top ten hold approximately 7.7%. The starting material was peripheral blood, obtained on day 0 of AZD1222 vaccination. The receptors were sampled from an adult in good health. CDR3s leave out the opening cysteine and the closing phenylalanine or tryptophan. Clone sizes are given selectively: once, few, many, or a class where the clone is expanded.

NA	TRBV2	TRBJ2-1	ASSASLAGSYNEQF
once	TRBV3-1/TRBV3-2	TRBJ1-3	ASSLTANSGNTIY
few	TRBV29-1	TRBJ1-2	SVDETGANYGYT
NA	TRBV2	TRBJ1-5	ASRALRELQPQH
NA	TRBV27	TRBJ1-2	ASSWGAKQGLGYT
few	TRBV27	TRBJ2-1	ASSLYTDSDEQF
NA	TRBV27	TRBJ1-6	ASRVGQGPLSPLH
few	TRBV2	TRBJ2-7	ASSEAAGSLKIKY
NA	TRBV5-4	TRBJ1-3	ASSLSGDRDTIY
NA	TRBV7-9	TRBJ1-1	ASSLVGDSNTEAF
NA	TRBV6-2/TRBV6-3	TRBJ1-5	ASSYSMTGGIQPQH
NA	TRBV12-3/TRBV12-4	TRBJ2-5	ASSLDETQY
NA	TRBV14	TRBJ1-3	ASSPLDPFDSGNTIY
NA	TRBV12-3/TRBV12-4	TRBJ2-7	ASSPSSYEQY
NA	TRBV6-5	TRBJ2-7	ASRGTGSYEQY
once	TRBV7-2	TRBJ1-3	ASSSPGGGGGNTIY
once	TRBV7-2	TRBJ2-7	ASSAGASNYEQY
NA	TRBV7-3	TRBJ2-7	ASSSAGAEEQY
NA	TRBV30	TRBJ2-2	AWSVQGNTGELF
NA	TRBV3-1/TRBV3-2	TRBJ2-1	ATATEYINEQF
NA	TRBV10-3	TRBJ1-1	AISDFAKGANTEAF
few	TRBV13	TRBJ1-2	ASSLSLIYQGSYGYT
once	TRBV5-1	TRBJ1-1	ASSLLSPPNTEAF
NA	TRBV4-3	TRBJ2-7	ASSQTDSSYEQY
NA	TRBV6-5	TRBJ2-7	ATYGGDGLYEQY
NA	TRBV2	TRBJ2-7	ASSEGGRIYEQY
NA	TRBV6-6	TRBJ1-1	ASRTGGGTEAF
NA	TRBV5-6	TRBJ2-1	ASSLVSGGAGNEQF
NA	TRBV10-3	TRBJ1-1	ASRSGGPAF
NA	TRBV5-4	TRBJ1-1	ASSLAGVTNTEAF
NA	TRBV11-3	TRBJ2-3	ASSLWRGGIDTQY
NA	TRBV11-3	TRBJ1-1	ASSPDRGTEAF
NA	TRBV11-1	TRBJ1-1	ASSQPRQGRTEAF
NA	TRBV5-6	TRBJ1-1	ASSFFQATEAF
NA	TRBV5-5	TRBJ1-2	ASSFNKDGYT
NA	TRBV7-6	TRBJ1-4	ASSQSGQGGSNEKLF
NA	TRBV5-1	TRBJ2-7	ASSSPGPSYEQY
NA	TRBV10-3	TRBJ1-1	AIRSTNGNTEAF
NA	TRBV6-5	TRBJ2-3	ASERVSLPTDTQY
once	TRBV24-1	TRBJ2-3	ATSDSTGAFTDTQY
few	TRBV10-1	TRBJ1-5	ASSGGLDQPQH
NA	TRBV2	TRBJ1-2	ASSEKRLVTGADGYT
NA	TRBV6-5	TRBJ1-3	ASPREGKGNTIY
NA	TRBV27	TRBJ1-6	ASSLGGVNSPLH
NA	TRBV29-1	TRBJ1-4	SVERMGDTNEKLF
NA	TRBV9	TRBJ2-3	ASSVDPAGAGGLDTQY
NA	TRBV3-1/TRBV3-2	TRBJ2-3	ASSQVLAGGPDTQY
NA	TRBV16	TRBJ2-3	ASSQSTGSLTDTQY